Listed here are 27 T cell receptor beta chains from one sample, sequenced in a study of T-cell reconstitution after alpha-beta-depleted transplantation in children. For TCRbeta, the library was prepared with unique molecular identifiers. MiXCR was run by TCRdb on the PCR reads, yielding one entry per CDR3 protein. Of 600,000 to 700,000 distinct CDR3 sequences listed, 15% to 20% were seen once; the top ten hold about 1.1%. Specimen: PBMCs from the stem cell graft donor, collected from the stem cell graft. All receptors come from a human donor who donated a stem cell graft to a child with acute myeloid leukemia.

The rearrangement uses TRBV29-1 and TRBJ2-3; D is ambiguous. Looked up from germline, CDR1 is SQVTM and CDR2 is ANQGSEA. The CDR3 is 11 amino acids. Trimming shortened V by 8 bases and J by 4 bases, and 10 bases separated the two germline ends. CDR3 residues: CSTRRADTQYF. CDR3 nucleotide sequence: TGCAGCACCCGAAGGGCAGATACGCAGTATTTT.

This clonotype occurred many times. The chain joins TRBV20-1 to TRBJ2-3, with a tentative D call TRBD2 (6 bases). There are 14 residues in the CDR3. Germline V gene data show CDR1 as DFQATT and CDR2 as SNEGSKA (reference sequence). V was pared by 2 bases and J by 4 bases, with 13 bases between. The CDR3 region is CSARKGEDADTQYF. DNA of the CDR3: TGCAGTGCTAGAAAAGGGGAGGATGCAGATACGCAGTATTTT.

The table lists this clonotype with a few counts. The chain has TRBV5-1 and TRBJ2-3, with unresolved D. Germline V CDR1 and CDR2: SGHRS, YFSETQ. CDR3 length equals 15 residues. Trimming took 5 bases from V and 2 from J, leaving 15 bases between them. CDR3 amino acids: CASRDGRSHTDTQYF. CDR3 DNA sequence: TGCGCCAGCAGGGATGGACGGTCTCACACAGATACGCAGTATTTT.

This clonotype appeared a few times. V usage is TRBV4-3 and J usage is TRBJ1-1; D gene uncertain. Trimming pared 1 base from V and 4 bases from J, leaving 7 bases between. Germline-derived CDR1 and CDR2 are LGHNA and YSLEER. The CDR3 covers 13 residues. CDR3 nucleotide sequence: TGCGCCAGCAGCCAAGGGCTGCCCACTGAAGCTTTCTTT. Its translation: CASSQGLPTEAFF.

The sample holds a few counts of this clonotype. This CDR3 is CASQTAGNTIYF. In nucleotides, the CDR3 is TGTGCCAGTCAGACGGCTGGAAACACCATATATTTT. The chain employs TRBV19 and TRBJ1-3, with D unclear. The V gene's germline CDR1 is LNHDA and CDR2 SQIVND (reference sequence). Trimming took 8 bases from V and 2 from J, leaving 7 bases between them. There are 12 residues in the CDR3.

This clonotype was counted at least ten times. The CDR3 reads CSAPGTSDFYEQYF. The DNA for the CDR3 is TGCAGTGCCCCCGGGACTAGCGACTTCTACGAGCAGTACTTC. The chain has TRBV20-1 and TRBJ2-7; TRBD2 matches at 10 bases. The CDR3 runs to 14 residues. Germline V gene data show CDR1 as DFQATT and CDR2 as SNEGSKA (reference sequence). The V gene end was trimmed by 6 bases and the J gene end by 3 bases; junction bases not matched to a gene: 8.

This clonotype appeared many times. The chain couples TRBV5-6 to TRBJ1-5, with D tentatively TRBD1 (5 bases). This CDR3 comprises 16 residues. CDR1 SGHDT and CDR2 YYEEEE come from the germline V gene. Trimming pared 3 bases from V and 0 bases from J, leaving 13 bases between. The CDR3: CASSSRQRYSNQPQHF. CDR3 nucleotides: TGTGCCAGCAGCTCCCGACAGAGATATAGCAATCAGCCCCAGCATTTT.

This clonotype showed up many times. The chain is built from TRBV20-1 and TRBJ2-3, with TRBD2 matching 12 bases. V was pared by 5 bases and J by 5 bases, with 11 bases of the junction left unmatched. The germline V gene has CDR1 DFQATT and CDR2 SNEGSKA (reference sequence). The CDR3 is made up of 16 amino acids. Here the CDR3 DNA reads TGCAGTGCTTCCTCGACTAGCGGGGGCCCACTAGATACGCAGTATTTT. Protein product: CSASSTSGGPLDTQYF.

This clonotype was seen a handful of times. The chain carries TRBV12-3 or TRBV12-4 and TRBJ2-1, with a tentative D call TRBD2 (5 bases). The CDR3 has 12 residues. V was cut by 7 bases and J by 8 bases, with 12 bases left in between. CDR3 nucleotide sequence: TGTGCCAGCAAGGCCCCGGACTATGAGCAGTTCTTC. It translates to CASKAPDYEQFF.

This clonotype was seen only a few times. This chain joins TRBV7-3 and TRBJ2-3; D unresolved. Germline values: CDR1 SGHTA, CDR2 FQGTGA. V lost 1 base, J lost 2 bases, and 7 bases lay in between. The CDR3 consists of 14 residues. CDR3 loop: CASSLMGLTDTQYF. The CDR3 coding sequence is TGTGCCAGCAGCTTAATGGGTCTCACAGATACGCAGTATTTT.

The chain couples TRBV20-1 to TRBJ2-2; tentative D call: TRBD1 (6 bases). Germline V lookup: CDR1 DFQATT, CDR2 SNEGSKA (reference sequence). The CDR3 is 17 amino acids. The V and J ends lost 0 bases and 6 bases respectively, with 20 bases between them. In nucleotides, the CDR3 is TGCAGTGCTAGAGATTTGGTTAGGCAGGGGACGGCCGGGGAGCTGTTTTTT. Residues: CSARDLVRQGTAGELFF.

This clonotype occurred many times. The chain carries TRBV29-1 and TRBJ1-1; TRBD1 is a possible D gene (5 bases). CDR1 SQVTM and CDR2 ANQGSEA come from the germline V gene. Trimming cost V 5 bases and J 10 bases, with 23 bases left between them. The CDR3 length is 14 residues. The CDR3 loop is CSVLEGGGARAAFF. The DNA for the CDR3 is TGCAGCGTTTTGGAAGGAGGCGGGGCCCGAGCAGCTTTCTTT.

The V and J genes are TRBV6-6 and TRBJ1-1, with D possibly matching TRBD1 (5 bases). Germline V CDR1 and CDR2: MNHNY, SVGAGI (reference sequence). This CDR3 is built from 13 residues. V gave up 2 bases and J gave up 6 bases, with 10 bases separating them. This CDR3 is CASSYPAGAEAFF. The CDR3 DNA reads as TGTGCCAGCAGTTACCCCGCGGGGGCTGAAGCTTTCTTT.

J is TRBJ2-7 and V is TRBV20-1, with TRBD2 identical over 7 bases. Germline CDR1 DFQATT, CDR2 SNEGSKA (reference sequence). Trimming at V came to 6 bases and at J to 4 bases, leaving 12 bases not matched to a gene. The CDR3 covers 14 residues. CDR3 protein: CSASYMGGGYEQYV. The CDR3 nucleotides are TGCAGTGCCTCCTACATGGGGGGAGGGTACGAGCAGTACGTC.

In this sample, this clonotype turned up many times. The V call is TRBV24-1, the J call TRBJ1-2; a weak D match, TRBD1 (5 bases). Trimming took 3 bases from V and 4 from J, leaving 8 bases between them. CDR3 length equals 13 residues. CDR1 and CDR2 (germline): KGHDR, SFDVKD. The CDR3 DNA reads TGTGCCACCAGTGATGGGGACTTCTATGGCTACACCTTC. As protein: CATSDGDFYGYTF.

The CDR3 is CATSDQGPGELFF. The DNA of the CDR3 is TGTGCCACCAGTGATCAGGGACCCGGGGAGCTGTTTTTT. This sequence joins TRBV24-1 and TRBJ2-2; D possibly uses TRBD1 or TRBD2 (5 bases each). This CDR3 comprises 13 residues. Germline lookup yields CDR1 KGHDR and CDR2 SFDVKD. The V and J ends lost 3 bases and 6 bases respectively, with 7 bases between them.

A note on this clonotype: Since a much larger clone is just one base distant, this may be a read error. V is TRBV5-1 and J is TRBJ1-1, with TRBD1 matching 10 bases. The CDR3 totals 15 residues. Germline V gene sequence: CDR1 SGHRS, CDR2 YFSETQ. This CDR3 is CASSLEGQGMTAAFF. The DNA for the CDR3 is TGCGCCAGCAGCTTGGAGGGACAGGGGATGACTGCAGCTTTCTTT.

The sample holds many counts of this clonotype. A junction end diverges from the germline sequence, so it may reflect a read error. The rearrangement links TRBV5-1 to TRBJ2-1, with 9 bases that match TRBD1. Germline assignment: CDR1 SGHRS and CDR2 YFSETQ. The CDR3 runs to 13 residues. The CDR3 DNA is TGTGCCAGCAGCCCGGGACAGGGCAATGAGCAGTTCTTC. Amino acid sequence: CASSPGQGNEQFF. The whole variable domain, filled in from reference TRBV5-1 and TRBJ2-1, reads KAGVTQTPRYLIKTRGQQVTLSCSPISGHRSVSWYQQTPGQGLQFLFEYFSETQRNKGNFPGRFSGRQFSNSRSEMNVSTLELGDSALYLCASSPGQGNEQFFGPGTRLTVL.

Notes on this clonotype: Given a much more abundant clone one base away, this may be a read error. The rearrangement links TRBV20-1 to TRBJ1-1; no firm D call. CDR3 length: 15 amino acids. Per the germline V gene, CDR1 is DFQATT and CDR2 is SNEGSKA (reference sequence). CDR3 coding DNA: TGCAGTGCTAGAAAACTTTGGGGTTCGAACACTGAAGCTTTATTT. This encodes CSARKLWGSNTEALF.

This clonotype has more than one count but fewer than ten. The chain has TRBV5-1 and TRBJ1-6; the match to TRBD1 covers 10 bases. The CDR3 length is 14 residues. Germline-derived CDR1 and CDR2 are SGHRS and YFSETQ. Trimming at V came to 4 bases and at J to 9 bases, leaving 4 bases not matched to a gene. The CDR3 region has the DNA TGCGCCAGCAGCCGCGGACAGGGGGTTTCACCCCTCCACTTT. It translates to CASSRGQGVSPLHF. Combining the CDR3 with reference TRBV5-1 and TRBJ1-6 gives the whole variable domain KAGVTQTPRYLIKTRGQQVTLSCSPISGHRSVSWYQQTPGQGLQFLFEYFSETQRNKGNFPGRFSGRQFSNSRSEMNVSTLELGDSALYLCASSRGQGVSPLHFGNGTRLTVT.

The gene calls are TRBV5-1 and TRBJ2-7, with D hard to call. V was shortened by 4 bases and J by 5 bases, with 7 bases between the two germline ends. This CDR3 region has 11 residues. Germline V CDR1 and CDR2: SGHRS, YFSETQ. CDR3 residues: CASSPGDEQYF. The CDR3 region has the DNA TGCGCCAGCAGCCCTGGGGACGAGCAGTACTTC.

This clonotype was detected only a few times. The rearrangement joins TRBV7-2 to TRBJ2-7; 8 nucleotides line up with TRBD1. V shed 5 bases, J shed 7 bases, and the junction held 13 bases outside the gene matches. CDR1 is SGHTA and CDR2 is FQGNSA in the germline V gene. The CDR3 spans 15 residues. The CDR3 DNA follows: TGTGCCAGCAGCACCCGGACAGGGCTAAGCGGGGAGCAGTACTTC. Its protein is CASSTRTGLSGEQYF.

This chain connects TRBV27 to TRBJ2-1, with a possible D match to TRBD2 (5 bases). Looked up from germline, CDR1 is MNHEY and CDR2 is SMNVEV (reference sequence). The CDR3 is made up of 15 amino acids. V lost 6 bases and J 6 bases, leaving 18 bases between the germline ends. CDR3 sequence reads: CASRQRGLALNEQFF. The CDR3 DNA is TGTGCCAGCAGACAGAGAGGGTTGGCCCTCAATGAGCAGTTCTTC.

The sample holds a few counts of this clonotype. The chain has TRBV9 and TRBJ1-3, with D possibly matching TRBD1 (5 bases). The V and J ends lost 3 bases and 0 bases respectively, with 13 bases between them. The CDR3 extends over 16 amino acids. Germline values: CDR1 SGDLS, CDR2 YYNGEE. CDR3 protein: CASSAAGRISGNTIYF. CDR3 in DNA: TGTGCCAGCAGCGCGGCGGGACGGATCTCTGGAAACACCATATATTTT.

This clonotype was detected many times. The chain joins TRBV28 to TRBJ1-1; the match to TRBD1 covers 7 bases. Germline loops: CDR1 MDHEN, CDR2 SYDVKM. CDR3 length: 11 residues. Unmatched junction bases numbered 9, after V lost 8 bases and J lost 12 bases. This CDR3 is CASLTGTKSFF. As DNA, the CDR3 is TGTGCCAGCTTGACAGGGACCAAATCTTTCTTT.

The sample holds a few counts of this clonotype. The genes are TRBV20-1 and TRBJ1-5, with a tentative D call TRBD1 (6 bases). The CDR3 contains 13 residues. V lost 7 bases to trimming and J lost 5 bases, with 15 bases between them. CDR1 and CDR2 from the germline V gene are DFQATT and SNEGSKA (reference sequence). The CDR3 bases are TGCAGTGTGCTTGGCGGGGGCTATCAGCCCCAGCATTTT. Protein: CSVLGGGYQPQHF.

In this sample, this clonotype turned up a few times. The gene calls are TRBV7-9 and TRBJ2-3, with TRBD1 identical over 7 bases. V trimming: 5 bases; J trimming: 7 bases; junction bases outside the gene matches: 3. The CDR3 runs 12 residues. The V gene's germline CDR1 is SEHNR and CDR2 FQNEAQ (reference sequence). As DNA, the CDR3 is TGTGCCAGCAGCGAACAGGGGAATACGCAGTATTTT. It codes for CASSEQGNTQYF.